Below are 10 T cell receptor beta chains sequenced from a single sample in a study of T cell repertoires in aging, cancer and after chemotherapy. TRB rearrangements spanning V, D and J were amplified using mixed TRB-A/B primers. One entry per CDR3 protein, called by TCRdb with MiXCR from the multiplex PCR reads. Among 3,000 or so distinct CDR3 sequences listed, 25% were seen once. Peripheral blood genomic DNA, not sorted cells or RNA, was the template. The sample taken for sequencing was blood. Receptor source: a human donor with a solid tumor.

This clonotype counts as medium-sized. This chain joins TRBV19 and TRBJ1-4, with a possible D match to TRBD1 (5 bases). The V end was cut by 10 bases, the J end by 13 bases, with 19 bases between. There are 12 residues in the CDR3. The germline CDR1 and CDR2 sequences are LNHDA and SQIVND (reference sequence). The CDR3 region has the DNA TGTGCCACCAGAGTCGTCGGGGGAGGACTGTTTTTT. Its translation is CATRVVGGGLFF.

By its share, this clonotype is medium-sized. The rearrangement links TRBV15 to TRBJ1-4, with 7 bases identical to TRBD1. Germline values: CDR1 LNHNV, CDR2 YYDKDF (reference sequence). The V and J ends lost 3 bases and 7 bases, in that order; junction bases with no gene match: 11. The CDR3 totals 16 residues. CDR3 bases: TGTGCCACCAGCAGGCGACAGGGAGGGGTGGGTGAAAAACTGTTTTTT. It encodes CATSRRQGGVGEKLFF.

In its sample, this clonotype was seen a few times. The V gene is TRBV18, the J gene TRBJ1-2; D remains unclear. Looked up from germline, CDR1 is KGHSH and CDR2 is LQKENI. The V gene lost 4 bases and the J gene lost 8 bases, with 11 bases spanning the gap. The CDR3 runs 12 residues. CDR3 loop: CASSQANEGYTF. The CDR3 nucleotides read TGTGCCAGCTCACAGGCGAATGAGGGCTACACCTTC.

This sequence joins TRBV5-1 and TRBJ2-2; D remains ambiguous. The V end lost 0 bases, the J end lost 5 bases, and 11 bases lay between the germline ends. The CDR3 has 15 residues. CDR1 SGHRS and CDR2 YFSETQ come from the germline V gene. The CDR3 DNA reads TGCGCCAGCAGCTTGGCCTGGGGTAGGACCGGGGAGCTGTTTTTT. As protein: CASSLAWGRTGELFF.

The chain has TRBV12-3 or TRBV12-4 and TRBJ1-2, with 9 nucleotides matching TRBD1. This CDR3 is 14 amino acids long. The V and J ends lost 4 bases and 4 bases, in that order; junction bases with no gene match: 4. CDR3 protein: CASSSTGGFYGYTF. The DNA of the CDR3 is TGTGCCAGCAGTTCCACAGGGGGCTTCTATGGCTACACCTTC.

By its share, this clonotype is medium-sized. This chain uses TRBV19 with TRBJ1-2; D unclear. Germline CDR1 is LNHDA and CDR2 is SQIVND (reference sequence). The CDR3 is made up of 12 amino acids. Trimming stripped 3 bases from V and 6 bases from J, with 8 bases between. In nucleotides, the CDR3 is TGTGCCAGTAGTATTAGGGCGGATGGCTACACCTTC. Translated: CASSIRADGYTF. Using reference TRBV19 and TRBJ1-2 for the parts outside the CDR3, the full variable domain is DGGITQSPKYLFRKEGQNVTLSCEQNLNHDAMYWYRQDPGQGLRLIYYSQIVNDFQKGDIAEGYSVSREKKESFPLTVTSAQKNPTAFYLCASSIRADGYTFGSGTRLTVV.

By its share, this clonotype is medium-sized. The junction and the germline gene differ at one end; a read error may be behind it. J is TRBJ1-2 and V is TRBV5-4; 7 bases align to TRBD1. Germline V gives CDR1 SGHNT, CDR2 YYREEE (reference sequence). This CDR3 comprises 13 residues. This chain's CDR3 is CASSLAPGQTYSF. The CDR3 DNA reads TGTGCCAGCAGCTTGGCTCCGGGACAGACATACTCTTTC. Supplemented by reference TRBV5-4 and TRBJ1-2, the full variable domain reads ETGVTQSPTHLIKTRGQQVTLRCSSQSGHNTVSWYQQALGQGPQFIFQYYREEENGRGNFPPRFSGLQFPNYSSELNVNALELDDSALYLCASSLAPGQTYSFGSGTRLTVV.

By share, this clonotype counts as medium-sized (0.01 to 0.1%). CDR3 DNA: TGTGCCAGTAGTAGAGGTTATGAGGGTGAGCAGTTCTTC. The encoded protein is CASSRGYEGEQFF. This chain links TRBV19 with TRBJ2-1, with D possibly matching TRBD2 (5 bases). V dropped 4 bases and J dropped 9 bases, with 13 bases sitting between them. The CDR3 length is 13 residues. Germline CDR1 is LNHDA and CDR2 is SQIVND (reference sequence).

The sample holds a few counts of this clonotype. DNA of the CDR3: TGTGCCAGCAGCCGATATCACATTGGAGATACGCAGTATTTT. Protein sequence: CASSRYHIGDTQYF. V usage is TRBV5-4 and J usage is TRBJ2-3, with D uncertain. V shed 4 bases and J shed 5 bases, with 14 bases lying between them. This CDR3 region has 14 residues. Per the germline V gene, CDR1 is SGHNT and CDR2 is YYREEE (reference sequence).

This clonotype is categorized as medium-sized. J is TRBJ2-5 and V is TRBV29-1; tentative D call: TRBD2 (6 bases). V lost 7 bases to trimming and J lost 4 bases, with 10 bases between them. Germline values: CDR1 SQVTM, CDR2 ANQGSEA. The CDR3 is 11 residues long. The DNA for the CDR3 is TGCAGCGCTGCCGGGGGAGAGACCCAGTACTTC. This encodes CSAAGGETQYF.